Below are 26 T cell receptor beta chains sequenced from a single sample in a study of glioma-infiltrating T cells. Amplification of TCR alpha and beta CDR3 regions from RNA used iRepertoire nested multiplex PCR. TCRdb re-analysed the multiplex PCR reads in MiXCR, keeping a single row per CDR3 protein. The repertoire holds tens of thousands of distinct CDR3 sequences, under 30% seen once, with under 8.5% in the top ten. Sequencing was performed on glioma tissue, nonneoplastic brain tissue, or PBMCs (not recorded which). The origin of the receptors is a human donor with low-grade glioma or glioblastoma, undergoing nonglioma brain surgery, or in good health (not recorded which).

V gene TRBV29-1 combines with J gene TRBJ2-1; TRBD2 matches at 7 bases. Germline CDR1 and CDR2: SQVTM and ANQGSEA. This CDR3 region has 13 residues. Unmatched junction bases numbered 11, after V lost 8 bases and J lost 7 bases. For the CDR3, the DNA is TGCAGCTTTTGCCCGGACGGGGGGAATGAGCAGTTCTTC. Amino acid sequence: CSFCPDGGNEQFF.

The CDR3 DNA reads TGTGCCAGCAGTAAGGGACAGGGCTACACTGAAGCTTTCTTT. Translating it yields CASSKGQGYTEAFF. This chain uses TRBV7-9 with TRBJ1-1, with 9 bases aligning to TRBD1. Germline values: CDR1 SEHNR, CDR2 FQNEAQ (reference sequence). Losses at the gene ends were 6 bases for V and 3 bases for J; bases not matched to a gene: 5. This CDR3 is built from 14 residues.

This clonotype was observed at least ten times. The chain carries TRBV6-5 and TRBJ1-5, with a weak D call TRBD1 (6 bases). Germline V lookup: CDR1 MNHEY, CDR2 SVGAGI. This CDR3 is built from 15 residues. Trimming took 4 bases from V and 4 from J, leaving 14 bases between them. The CDR3 spells CASSSSTGRNQPQHF. CDR3 nucleotides: TGTGCCAGCAGTTCCTCCACAGGGAGGAATCAGCCCCAGCATTTT.

This clonotype was recorded many times. This sequence joins TRBV19 and TRBJ1-5, with D unclear. CDR3 size: 13 residues. In germline, CDR1 is LNHDA, CDR2 SQIVND (reference sequence). V gave up 5 bases and J gave up 5 bases, with 10 bases separating them. In DNA, the CDR3 is TGTGCCAGTAGTCCCTACCACGATCAGCCCCAGCATTTT. Translation gives CASSPYHDQPQHF.

This rearrangement joins TRBV11-1 to TRBJ2-7; D is undetermined. V lost 5 bases and J 9 bases, leaving 14 bases between the germline ends. The germline V gene encodes CDR1 SGHAT and CDR2 FQDESV (reference sequence). The length of the CDR3 is 12 residues. CDR3 in DNA: TGTGCCAGCAGCGCCGCGAGCCCCGGGCAGTACTTC. The encoded protein is CASSAASPGQYF. The full variable domain, with the rest looked up from reference TRBV11-1 and TRBJ2-7, is EAEVAQSPRYKITEKSQAVAFWCDPISGHATLYWYRQILGQGPELLVQFQDESVVDDSQLPKDRFSAERLKGVDSTLKIQPAELGDSAMYLCASSAASPGQYFGPGTRLTVT.

This clonotype was picked up a small number of times. The chain couples TRBV7-2 to TRBJ2-3; 15 bases align to TRBD2. Per germline, CDR1 SGHTA and CDR2 FQGNSA. The V gene end was trimmed by 4 bases and the J gene end by 5 bases; junction bases not matched to a gene: 10. This CDR3 has 18 residues. The CDR3 sequence: CASSYQLGLAGGRDTQYF. The DNA of the CDR3 is TGTGCCAGCAGCTACCAACTGGGACTAGCGGGAGGAAGAGATACGCAGTATTTT.

This clonotype has ten or more counts. The chain links TRBV6-1 to TRBJ2-7; possibly TRBD2 for D (6 bases). Germline loops: CDR1 MNHNS, CDR2 SASEGT. CDR3 length equals 15 residues. Trimming pared 0 bases from V and 2 bases from J, leaving 11 bases between. For the CDR3, the DNA is TGTGCCAGCAGTGAAGCTGGGGGGACCCCCTACGAGCAGTACTTC. Translated: CASSEAGGTPYEQYF.

This clonotype was counted at least ten times. The CDR3 sequence: CALGQGSYNEQFF. The CDR3 bases are TGTGCCTTGGGACAGGGTAGCTACAATGAGCAGTTCTTC. The chain employs TRBV7-9 and TRBJ2-1; 9 nucleotides line up with TRBD1. This CDR3 has 13 residues. Trimming at V came to 11 bases and at J to 3 bases, leaving 5 bases not matched to a gene. CDR1 and CDR2 (germline): SEHNR, FQNEAQ (reference sequence).

This clonotype occurred many times. The chain couples TRBV7-9 to TRBJ2-3; D is ambiguous. Trimming cost V 4 bases and J 6 bases, with 17 bases left between them. Germline loops: CDR1 SEHNR, CDR2 FQNEAQ (reference sequence). The CDR3 runs 15 residues. The CDR3: CASSSPTRLVDTQYF. The CDR3 DNA reads TGTGCCAGCAGCTCTCCGACTCGACTGGTGGATACGCAGTATTTT.

This clonotype appeared many times. The chain joins TRBV6-1 to TRBJ1-2; D gene uncertain. Trimming shortened V by 5 bases and J by 2 bases, and 6 bases separated the two germline ends. This CDR3 comprises 12 residues. Germline V CDR1 and CDR2: MNHNS, SASEGT. In DNA form, the CDR3 reads TGTGCCAGCAGTCCAGCCAACTATGGCTACACCTTC. Its translation: CASSPANYGYTF.

This clonotype was counted only a few times. This likely comes from a read error, as the CDR3 has no conserved phenylalanine or tryptophan at its end. The genes are TRBV2 and TRBJ1-5; tentative D call: TRBD1 (5 bases). V was trimmed by 7 bases and J by 1 base, leaving 8 bases between them. Germline V gene lookup returns CDR1 SNHLY and CDR2 FYNNEI. This CDR3 comprises 13 residues. This CDR3 is CASIRDSNQPQHS. Written as DNA, the CDR3 is TGTGCCAGCATTCGGGACAGCAATCAGCCCCAGCATTCT.

This clonotype has a count of ten or more. The V gene is TRBV12-3 or TRBV12-4, the J gene TRBJ1-3, with TRBD1 matching over 7 bases. Trimming cost V 5 bases and J 0 bases; bases outside gene matches: 4. The CDR3 has 15 residues. The CDR3 DNA reads TGTGCCAGCAGTAAACAGGGGCACTCTGGAAACACCATATATTTT. Translating it yields CASSKQGHSGNTIYF.

The chain is built from TRBV5-6 and TRBJ1-2; TRBD1 matches at 7 bases. This CDR3 has 14 residues. Trimming at V came to 3 bases and at J to 10 bases, leaving 12 bases not matched to a gene. CDR1 is SGHDT, CDR2 YYEEEE, per germline. In DNA, the CDR3 is TGTGCCAGCAGCTCCGACAGGGAAGGGCATGACTACACCTTC. This translates into CASSSDREGHDYTF.

This clonotype occurred many times. The J gene is TRBJ1-3, the V gene TRBV27, with D unresolved. Trimming removed 0 bases at V and 4 bases at J, with 4 bases between. The CDR3 is 13 residues long. Germline V gene sequence: CDR1 MNHEY, CDR2 SMNVEV (reference sequence). CDR3 bases: TGTGCCAGCAGTTTATCTTCCGGAAACACCATATATTTT. This gives the protein CASSLSSGNTIYF.

This clonotype was counted a few times. As DNA, the CDR3 is TGTGCCAGCAGCTTAGTTGGGCGGAACTATGGCTACACCTTC. Its translation: CASSLVGRNYGYTF. The chain has TRBV11-2 and TRBJ1-2; D call uncertain. Trimming stripped 1 base from V and 2 bases from J, with 8 bases between. The CDR3 sequence is 14 residues long. CDR1 SGHAT and CDR2 FQNNGV come from the germline V gene.

This clonotype was detected many times. This chain uses TRBV28 with TRBJ1-1; 7 nucleotides agree with TRBD1. The V gene end was trimmed by 5 bases and the J gene end by 3 bases; junction bases not matched to a gene: 6. The CDR3 totals 14 residues. The V gene's germline CDR1 is MDHEN and CDR2 SYDVKM. The CDR3 DNA sequence: TGTGCCAGCAGTCTTACCGGGACAGACACTGAAGCTTTCTTT. This encodes CASSLTGTDTEAFF.

The chain recombines TRBV18 with TRBJ2-1; D unclear. CDR3 length: 14 amino acids. Trimming took 1 base from V and 3 from J, leaving 7 bases between them. Germline lookup yields CDR1 KGHSH and CDR2 LQKENI. The CDR3 is CASSPRDLYNEQFF. CDR3 bases: TGTGCCAGCTCACCACGAGATCTCTACAATGAGCAGTTCTTC.

This chain uses TRBV5-1 with TRBJ2-7; weak D call: TRBD2 (5 bases). CDR1 is SGHRS, CDR2 YFSETQ, per germline. V lost 0 bases to trimming and J lost 5 bases, with 9 bases between them. The CDR3 spans 13 residues. CDR3 region: CASSLAPGDEQYF. CDR3 bases: TGCGCCAGCAGCTTGGCCCCCGGGGACGAGCAGTACTTC.

Turning to this clonotype: This clone may be a read error of a much larger clone one base away. V is TRBV12-3 or TRBV12-4 and J is TRBJ1-2, with D maybe TRBD1 (6 bases). This CDR3 has 14 amino acids. Trimming cost V 6 bases and J 2 bases, with 13 bases left between them. This chain's CDR3 is CASRPGQTNYGYTF. The CDR3 nucleotides read TGTGCCAGCAGACCCGGACAGACAAACTATGGCTACACCTTC.

This clonotype was observed many times. V usage is TRBV3-1 and J usage is TRBJ2-7; D uncertain. This CDR3 comprises 12 residues. Per the germline V gene, CDR1 is LGHDT and CDR2 is YNNKEL (reference sequence). With 0 bases removed from V and 12 bases from J, the gap between germline ends came to 12 bases. The CDR3 protein is CASSQDPSRPYF. The CDR3 DNA reads as TGTGCCAGCAGCCAAGACCCCTCTCGACCGTACTTC.

This clonotype was detected only a few times. The J gene is TRBJ2-7, the V gene TRBV6-6; TRBD2 is a possible D gene (6 bases). There are 15 residues in the CDR3. V was pared by 0 bases and J by 2 bases, with 11 bases between. From germline, CDR1 is MNHNY and CDR2 SVGAGI (reference sequence). DNA for the CDR3: TGTGCCAGCAGTTACTCGGGCGGGGACCCCTACGAGCAGTACTTC. Translated: CASSYSGGDPYEQYF.

This clonotype was seen a handful of times. The V and J genes are TRBV12-3 or TRBV12-4 and TRBJ1-1, with unresolved D. The CDR3 covers 13 residues. The V and J ends lost 10 bases and 3 bases respectively, with 15 bases between them. CDR3 amino acids: CATSSEPYTEAFF. CDR3 in DNA: TGTGCCACGTCCAGCGAGCCGTACACTGAAGCTTTCTTT.

This clonotype has ten or more counts. The chain couples TRBV6-5 to TRBJ1-6, with D perhaps matching TRBD1 (5 bases). With 3 bases removed from V and 14 bases from J, the gap between germline ends came to 14 bases. CDR1 MNHEY and CDR2 SVGAGI come from the germline V gene. The CDR3 loop spans 13 amino acids. CDR3 sequence reads: CASSYEKGRALHF. The DNA of the CDR3 is TGTGCCAGCAGTTATGAAAAGGGACGCGCCCTCCACTTT.

Regarding this clonotype: One end of the junction is discordant with germline, which a read error may explain. The chain links TRBV12-3 or TRBV12-4 to TRBJ2-5; D is unclear. This CDR3 is 15 amino acids long. The CDR3 is CGSSPPLGRQETQYF. CDR3 nucleotides: TGTGGCAGCAGCCCCCCCTTAGGCCGTCAAGAGACCCAGTACTTC.

This clonotype turned up a few times. The rearrangement joins TRBV19 to TRBJ1-1; tentative D call: TRBD1 (6 bases). V lost 6 bases and J lost 7, with 24 bases in between. Germline-derived CDR1 and CDR2 are LNHDA and SQIVND (reference sequence). The CDR3 spans 16 residues. CDR3 bases: TGTGCCAGTAGGGCCCTCTCGACAGGTACCAGAGGTGAAGCTTTCTTT. This gives the protein CASRALSTGTRGEAFF.

This clonotype was observed many times. The rearrangement uses TRBV20-1 and TRBJ1-3; a weak D match, TRBD1 (6 bases). The CDR3 has 14 residues. Germline assignment: CDR1 DFQATT and CDR2 SNEGSKA (reference sequence). With 6 bases removed from V and 0 bases from J, the gap between germline ends came to 12 bases. The CDR3 coding sequence is TGCAGTGCGACTACAGGGAGCTCTGGAAACACCATATATTTT. Protein: CSATTGSSGNTIYF.